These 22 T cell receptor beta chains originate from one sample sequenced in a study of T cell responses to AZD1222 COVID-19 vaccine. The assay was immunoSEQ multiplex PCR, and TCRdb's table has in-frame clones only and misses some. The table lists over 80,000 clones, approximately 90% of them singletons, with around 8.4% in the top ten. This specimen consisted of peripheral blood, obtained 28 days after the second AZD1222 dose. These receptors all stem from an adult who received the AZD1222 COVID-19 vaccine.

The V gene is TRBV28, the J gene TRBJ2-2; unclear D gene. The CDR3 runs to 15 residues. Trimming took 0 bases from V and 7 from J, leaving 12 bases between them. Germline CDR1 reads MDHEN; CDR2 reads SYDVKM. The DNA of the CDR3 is TGTGCCAGCAGTTTATGGGCTAGTGAAGGCGGGGAGCTGTTTTTT. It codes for CASSLWASEGGELFF.

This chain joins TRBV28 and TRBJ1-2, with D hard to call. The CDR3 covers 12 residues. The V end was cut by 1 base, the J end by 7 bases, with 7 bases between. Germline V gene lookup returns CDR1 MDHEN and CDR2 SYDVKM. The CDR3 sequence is CASSLLTVGYTF. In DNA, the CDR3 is TGTGCCAGCAGTTTATTAACAGTTGGCTACACCTTC.

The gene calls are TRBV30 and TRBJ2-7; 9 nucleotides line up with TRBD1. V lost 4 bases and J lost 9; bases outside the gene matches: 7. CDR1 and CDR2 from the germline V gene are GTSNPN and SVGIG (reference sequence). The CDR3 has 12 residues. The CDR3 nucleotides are TGTGCCTGGATGGGACAGGGAGTCGGGCAGTACTTC. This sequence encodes CAWMGQGVGQYF.

The CDR3 DNA sequence: TGTGCCAGCAGTTACTTCCTTGACAATACCTACGAGCAGTACTTC. Protein product: CASSYFLDNTYEQYF. This chain connects TRBV6-2 or TRBV6-3 to TRBJ2-7; no clear D gene. Trimming took 1 base from V and 2 from J, leaving 12 bases between them. The germline gives CDR1 MNHEY, CDR2 SVGEGT. The CDR3 is 15 residues long.

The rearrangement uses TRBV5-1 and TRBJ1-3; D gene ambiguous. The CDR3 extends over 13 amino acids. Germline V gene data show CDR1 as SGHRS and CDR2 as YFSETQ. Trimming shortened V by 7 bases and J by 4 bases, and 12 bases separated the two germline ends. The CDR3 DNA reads TGCGCCAGCGGGGAAAATTCCGGAAACACCATATATTTT. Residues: CASGENSGNTIYF.

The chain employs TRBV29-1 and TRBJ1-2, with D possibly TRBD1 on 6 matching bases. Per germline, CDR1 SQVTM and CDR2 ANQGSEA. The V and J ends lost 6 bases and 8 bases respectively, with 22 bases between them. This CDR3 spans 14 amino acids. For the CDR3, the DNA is TGCAGCGTCCCTATTTGGACAGCCCAGGGGGGCTACACCTTC. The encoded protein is CSVPIWTAQGGYTF.

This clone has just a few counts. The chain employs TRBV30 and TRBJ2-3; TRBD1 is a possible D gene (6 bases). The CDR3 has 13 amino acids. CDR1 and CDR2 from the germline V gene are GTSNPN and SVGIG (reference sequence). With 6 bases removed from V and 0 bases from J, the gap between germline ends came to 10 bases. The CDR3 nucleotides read TGTGCCTGTACAGGGTCTAGCACAGATACGCAGTATTTT. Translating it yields CACTGSSTDTQYF.

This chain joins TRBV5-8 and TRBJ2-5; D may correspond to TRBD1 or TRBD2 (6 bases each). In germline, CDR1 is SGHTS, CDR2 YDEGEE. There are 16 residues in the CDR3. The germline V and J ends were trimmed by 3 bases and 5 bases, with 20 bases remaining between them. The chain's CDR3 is CASSSRDKIVRETQYF. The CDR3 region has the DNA TGTGCCAGCAGCTCGCGGGACAAGATCGTCAGGGAGACCCAGTACTTC.

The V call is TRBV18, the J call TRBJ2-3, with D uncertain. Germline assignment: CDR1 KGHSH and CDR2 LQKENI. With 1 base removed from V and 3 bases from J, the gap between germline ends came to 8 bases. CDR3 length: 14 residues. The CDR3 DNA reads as TGTGCCAGCTCACCACAAACAGCTACAGATACGCAGTATTTT. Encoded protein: CASSPQTATDTQYF.

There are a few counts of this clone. The CDR3 protein is CASTPERLGNTIYF. For the CDR3, the DNA is TGTGCCAGCACCCCGGAGAGACTCGGAAACACCATATATTTT. The V gene is TRBV11-3, the J gene TRBJ1-3; D unresolved. V was cut by 7 bases and J by 4 bases, with 14 bases left in between. CDR1 is SGHNT and CDR2 is YENEEA in the germline V gene. The CDR3 contains 14 residues.

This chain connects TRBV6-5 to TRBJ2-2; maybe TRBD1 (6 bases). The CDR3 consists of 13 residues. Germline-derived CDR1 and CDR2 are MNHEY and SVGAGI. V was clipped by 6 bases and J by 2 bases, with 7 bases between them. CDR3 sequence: CASRDSNTGELFF. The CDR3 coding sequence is TGTGCCAGCAGGGACAGTAACACCGGGGAGCTGTTTTTT.

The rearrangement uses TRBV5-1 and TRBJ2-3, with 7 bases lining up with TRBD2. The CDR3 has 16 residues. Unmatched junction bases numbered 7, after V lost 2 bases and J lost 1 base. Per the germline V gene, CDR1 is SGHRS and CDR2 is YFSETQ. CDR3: CASSLTSLAGTDTQYF. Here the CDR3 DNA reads TGCGCCAGCAGCTTAACATCCCTAGCGGGCACAGATACGCAGTATTTT.

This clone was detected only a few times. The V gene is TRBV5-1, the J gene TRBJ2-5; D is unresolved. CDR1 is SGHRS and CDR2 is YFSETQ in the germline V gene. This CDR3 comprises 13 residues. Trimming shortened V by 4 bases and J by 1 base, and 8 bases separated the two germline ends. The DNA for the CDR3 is TGCGCCAGCAGCGCCATCAGCCAAGAGACCCAGTACTTC. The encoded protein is CASSAISQETQYF.

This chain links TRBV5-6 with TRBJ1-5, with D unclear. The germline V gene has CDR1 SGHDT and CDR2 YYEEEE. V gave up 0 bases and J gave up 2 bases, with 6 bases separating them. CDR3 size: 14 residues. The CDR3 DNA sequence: TGTGCCAGCAGCTTGGGCGGGGGCAATCAGCCCCAGCATTTT. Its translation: CASSLGGGNQPQHF.

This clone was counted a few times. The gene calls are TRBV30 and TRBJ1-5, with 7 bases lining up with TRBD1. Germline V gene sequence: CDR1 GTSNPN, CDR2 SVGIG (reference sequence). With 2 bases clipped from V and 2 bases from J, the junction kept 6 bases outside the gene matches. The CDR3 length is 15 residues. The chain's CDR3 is CAWSTRGLGNQPQHF. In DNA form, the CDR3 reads TGTGCCTGGAGTACGAGGGGGCTAGGCAATCAGCCCCAGCATTTT.

The CDR3 DNA sequence: TGTGCTGGATCCTGGGAGAACCATCCCAGGATTGAGCAGTTCTTC. It specifies CAGSWENHPRIEQFF. This chain connects TRBV30 to TRBJ2-1; maybe TRBD2 (5 bases). From germline, CDR1 is GTSNPN and CDR2 SVGIG (reference sequence). The CDR3 totals 15 residues. The full variable domain, in which reference TRBV30 and TRBJ2-1 provide the parts outside the CDR3, is SQTIHQWPATLVQPVGSPLSLECTVEGTSNPNLYWYRQAAGRGLQLLFYSVGIGQISSEVPQNLSASRPQDRQFILSSKKLLLSDSGFYLCAGSWENHPRIEQFFGPGTRLTVL.

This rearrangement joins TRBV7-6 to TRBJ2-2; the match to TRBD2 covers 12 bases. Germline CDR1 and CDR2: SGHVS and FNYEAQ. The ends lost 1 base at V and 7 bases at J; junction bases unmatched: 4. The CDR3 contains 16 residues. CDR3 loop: CASSLVASGRDGELFF. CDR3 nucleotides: TGTGCCAGCAGCTTAGTAGCTAGCGGGAGGGACGGGGAGCTGTTTTTT.

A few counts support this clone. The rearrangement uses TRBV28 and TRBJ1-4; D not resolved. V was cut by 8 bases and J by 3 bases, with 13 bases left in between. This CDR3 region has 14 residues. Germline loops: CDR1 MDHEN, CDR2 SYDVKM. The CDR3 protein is CASFPNLPNEKLFF. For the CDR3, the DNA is TGTGCCAGCTTCCCAAACCTTCCTAATGAAAAACTGTTTTTT.

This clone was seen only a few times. CDR3 bases: TGTGCCAGCAGTGAATCGGCGGGTTCCTACGAGCAGTACTTC. Translated: CASSESAGSYEQYF. The V and J genes are TRBV6-1 and TRBJ2-7, with D tentatively TRBD2 (5 bases). Germline assignment: CDR1 MNHNS and CDR2 SASEGT. The CDR3 contains 14 residues. Trimming left V 2 bases short and J 1 base short, with 9 bases between.

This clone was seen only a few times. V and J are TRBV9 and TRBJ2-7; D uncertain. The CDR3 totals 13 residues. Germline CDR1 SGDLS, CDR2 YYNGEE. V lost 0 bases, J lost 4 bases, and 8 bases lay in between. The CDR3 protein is CASSVAPWYEQYF. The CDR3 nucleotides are TGTGCCAGCAGCGTAGCCCCGTGGTACGAGCAGTACTTC.

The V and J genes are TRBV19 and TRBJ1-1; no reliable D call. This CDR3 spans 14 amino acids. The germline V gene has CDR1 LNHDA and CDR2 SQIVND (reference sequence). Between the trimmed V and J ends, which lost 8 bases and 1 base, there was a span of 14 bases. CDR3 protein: CASRPLVANTEAFF. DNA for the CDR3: TGTGCCAGTCGTCCCCTTGTGGCGAACACTGAAGCTTTCTTT.

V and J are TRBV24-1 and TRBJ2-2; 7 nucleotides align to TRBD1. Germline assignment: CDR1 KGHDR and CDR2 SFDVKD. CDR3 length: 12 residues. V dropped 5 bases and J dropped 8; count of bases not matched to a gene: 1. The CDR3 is CATSGQGGELFF. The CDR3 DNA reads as TGTGCCACCAGTGGACAGGGTGGGGAGCTGTTTTTT.